A selection of T cell receptor beta chains follows, all from one sample in a study of blood T cell repertoires in COVID-19. Profiling relied on immunoSEQ multiplex PCR, and the TCRdb table lists in-frame clones only, not all of them. The sample carries some 220,000 clones, approximately 80% recorded once. The material sequenced was PBMCs or T cells enriched from blood (not recorded which). Every receptor here comes from a woman in her forties with acute COVID-19. CDR3s include the opening cysteine and the closing phenylalanine or tryptophan. The D gene is left open where the match is weak. The size of a clone is reported for some rows only, either as once, few or many, or as a class for expanded clones.

NA	NA	TRBJ1-1	TRBV5-1	TGCGCCAGCAGCTTGGACCGTGGGCGTGGGGCTTTCTTT	CASSLDRGRGAFF
NA	NA	TRBJ1-1	TRBV24-1	TGTGCCACCAGTGGGCACAATACGAACACTGAAGCTTTCTTT	CATSGHNTNTEAFF
NA	TRBD1	TRBJ1-5	TRBV7-9	TGTGCCAGCAGCGGGGACAGTCGCAATCAGCCCCAGCATTTT	CASSGDSRNQPQHF
NA	TRBD1	TRBJ1-4	TRBV7-9	TGTGCCAGCAGCTTAGGACAGGGGGATGAAAAACTGTTTTTT	CASSLGQGDEKLFF
NA	NA	TRBJ2-5	TRBV24-1	TGTGCCACCAGTGATCCCCGGACAGTTAGAGAGACCCAGTACTTC	CATSDPRTVRETQYF
NA	NA	TRBJ1-2	TRBV18	TGTGCCAGCTCACCATCGACCGGGGGTTTCGGAGGCTACACCTTC	CASSPSTGGFGGYTF
NA	TRBD1	TRBJ1-6	TRBV28	TGTGCCAGCAGTAACTACAGGGGTTCACCCCTCCACTTT	CASSNYRGSPLHF
NA	NA	TRBJ2-1	TRBV3-1/TRBV3-2	TGTGCCAGCAGCCAAGTTCGATGGGGCGGCGAGCAGTTCTTC	CASSQVRWGGEQFF
NA	TRBD1	TRBJ2-3	TRBV19	TGTGCCAGTAGTAGAAGTGGGACAGCAGGAGATACGCAGTATTTT	CASSRSGTAGDTQYF
NA	NA	TRBJ2-2	TRBV5-3	TGTGCCAGAAGCTTGGGATGGGGCGGGGGCGAGGGCACCGGGGAGCTGTTTTTT	CARSLGWGGGEGTGELFF
NA	TRBD2	TRBJ2-1	TRBV4-1	TGCGCCAGCAGCCAAGATACGGCGGCCCCAGCGGGATACAATGAGCAGTTCTTC	CASSQDTAAPAGYNEQFF
NA	NA	TRBJ2-5	TRBV5-8	TGTGCCAGCAGCAGGGACTCCCAAGAGACCCAGTACTTC	CASSRDSQETQYF
NA	TRBD1	TRBJ1-2	TRBV14	TGTGCCAGCAGCCAAGATCCACGGACAGGAGCCAACTATGGCTACACCTTC	CASSQDPRTGANYGYTF
NA	NA	TRBJ2-7	TRBV12-3/TRBV12-4	TGTGCCAGCAGTTTGGGGACATCCTACGAGCAGTACTTC	CASSLGTSYEQYF
NA	TRBD2	TRBJ2-7	TRBV27	TGTGCCAGCAGGAAGCGGGACCACTACGAGCAGTACTTC	CASRKRDHYEQYF
few	NA	TRBJ1-6	TRBV3-1/TRBV3-2	TGTGCCAGCAGCCCATCTGGGAGGACACCCCTCCACTTT	CASSPSGRTPLHF
NA	TRBD2	TRBJ2-7	TRBV9	TGTGCCAGCAGCGTAGCCCCTAGCGGGGTCGAGCAGTACTTC	CASSVAPSGVEQYF
NA	NA	TRBJ1-1	TRBV29-1	TGCAGCGTGCAAGGGGGTGGAACTGAAGCTTTCTTT	CSVQGGGTEAFF
NA	NA	TRBJ1-3	TRBV15	TGTGCCACCAGCAGAGAAGCCATGCTTGGAAACACCATATATTTT	CATSREAMLGNTIYF
NA	NA	TRBJ1-4	TRBV7-5	TGTGCCAGAAGCTTTGAACATTTTGCAACTAATGAAAAACTGTTTTTT	CARSFEHFATNEKLFF
NA	NA	TRBJ2-7	TRBV14	TGTGCCAGCAGCCTTCTGACGGCGGGAACGAACGAGCAGTACTTC	CASSLLTAGTNEQYF
NA	TRBD1	TRBJ2-2	TRBV18	TGTGCCAGCTCACCACCCTCCGGGACAGTAACCGGGGAGCTGTTTTTT	CASSPPSGTVTGELFF
NA	NA	TRBJ1-1	TRBV6-5	TGTGCCAGCAGTTGGCGGGGTTGGAACACTGAAGCTTTCTTT	CASSWRGWNTEAFF
NA	TRBD2	TRBJ2-3	TRBV6-5	TGTGCCAGCAACCGGGGGGGCCGTGATACGCAGTATTTT	CASNRGGRDTQYF
few	TRBD1	TRBJ2-1	TRBV27	TGTGCCAGCAGTCAAACAGGGGTTGAGCAGTTCTTC	CASSQTGVEQFF
NA	TRBD1	TRBJ2-5	TRBV7-6	TGTGCCAGCAGCTCATACAGGGGAGAGACCCAGTACTTC	CASSSYRGETQYF
NA	TRBD1	TRBJ1-1	TRBV29-1	TGCAGCGTGACAGGGGGCGAGGCCACTGAAGCTTTCTTT	CSVTGGEATEAFF
NA	TRBD2	TRBJ2-1	TRBV27	TGTGCCAGCAGTCCAGGCCGACTAGCGGGAGAGTCCTACAATGAGCAGTTCTTC	CASSPGRLAGESYNEQFF
NA	TRBD1	TRBJ2-2	TRBV5-1	TGCGCCAGCAGCTTGGGGACAGGGGACACCGGGGAGCTGTTTTTT	CASSLGTGDTGELFF
NA	NA	TRBJ1-1	TRBV11-2	TGTGCCAGCAGCTTGGGTCAGGGCCAAGCTTTCTTT	CASSLGQGQAFF
NA	TRBD1	TRBJ1-3	TRBV7-9	TGTGCCAGCAGCTCGATATTGAGGACAGGGGTAGATGGAAACACCATATATTTT	CASSSILRTGVDGNTIYF
NA	TRBD2	TRBJ2-1	TRBV24-1	TGTGCCACCAGTGATTTAGATTCGGGAGGGGGGATCAATGAGCAGTTCTTC	CATSDLDSGGGINEQFF
NA	NA	TRBJ2-1	TRBV9	TGTGCCAGCAGCCCCAGGGGTGATGAGCAGTTCTTC	CASSPRGDEQFF
NA	TRBD2	TRBJ2-3	TRBV28	TGTGCCAGCAGCCCTATCGCTAGCGGGAGGGCCTTAGGGGATACGCAGTATTTT	CASSPIASGRALGDTQYF
NA	NA	TRBJ1-5	TRBV19	TGTGCCAGTAGTCCCGGGGGGGCCAAGCATCAGCCCCAGCATTTT	CASSPGGAKHQPQHF
NA	TRBD1	TRBJ1-6	TRBV4-3	TGCGCCAGCAGCCAAGCCCTTCCGCTGTGGGACAGTAATTCACCCCTCCACTTT	CASSQALPLWDSNSPLHF
NA	NA	TRBJ2-5	TRBV6-6	TGTGCCAGCAGTTACTCGCGGAGAGCCGCAGAGACCCAGTACTTC	CASSYSRRAAETQYF
NA	TRBD2	TRBJ2-5	TRBV18	TGTGCCAGCTCTCTACTAGCGAAAGAGACCCAGTACTTC	CASSLLAKETQYF
NA	TRBD1	TRBJ1-2	TRBV5-3	TGTGCCAGAAGGTACAGGGGAAGCTATGGCTACACCTTC	CARRYRGSYGYTF